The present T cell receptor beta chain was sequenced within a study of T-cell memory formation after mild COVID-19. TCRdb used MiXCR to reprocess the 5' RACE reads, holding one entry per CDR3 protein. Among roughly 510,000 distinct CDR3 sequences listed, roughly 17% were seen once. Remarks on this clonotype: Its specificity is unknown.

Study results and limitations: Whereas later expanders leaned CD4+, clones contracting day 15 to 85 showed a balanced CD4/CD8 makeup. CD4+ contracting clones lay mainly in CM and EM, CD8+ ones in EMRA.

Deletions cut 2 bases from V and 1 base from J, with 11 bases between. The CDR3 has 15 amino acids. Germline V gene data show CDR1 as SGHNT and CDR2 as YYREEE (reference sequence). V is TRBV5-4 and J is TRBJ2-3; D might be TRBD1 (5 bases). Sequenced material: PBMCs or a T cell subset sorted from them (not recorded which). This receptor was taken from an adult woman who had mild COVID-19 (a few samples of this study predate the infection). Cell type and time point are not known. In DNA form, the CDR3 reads TGTGCCAGCAGCTTACCAGGGAAGGGCACAGATACGCAGTATTTT. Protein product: CASSLPGKGTDTQYF.